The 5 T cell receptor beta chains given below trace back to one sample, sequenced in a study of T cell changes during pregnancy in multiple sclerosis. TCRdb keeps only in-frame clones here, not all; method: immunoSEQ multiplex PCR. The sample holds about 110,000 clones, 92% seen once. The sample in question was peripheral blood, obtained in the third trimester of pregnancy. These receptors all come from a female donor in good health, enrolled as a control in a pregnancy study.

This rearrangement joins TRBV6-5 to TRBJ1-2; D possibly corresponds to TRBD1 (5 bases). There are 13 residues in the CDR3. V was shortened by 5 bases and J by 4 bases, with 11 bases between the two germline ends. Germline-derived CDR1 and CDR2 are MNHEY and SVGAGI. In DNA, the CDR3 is TGTGCCAGCAGTGACGACAGCGCCTATGGCTACACCTTC. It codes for CASSDDSAYGYTF.

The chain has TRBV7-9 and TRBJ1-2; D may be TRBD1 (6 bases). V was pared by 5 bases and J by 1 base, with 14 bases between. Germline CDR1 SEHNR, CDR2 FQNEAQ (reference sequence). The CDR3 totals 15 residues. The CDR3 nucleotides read TGTGCCAGCAGCCTCAGCGGGGGGCGTAACTATGGCTACACCTTC. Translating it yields CASSLSGGRNYGYTF.

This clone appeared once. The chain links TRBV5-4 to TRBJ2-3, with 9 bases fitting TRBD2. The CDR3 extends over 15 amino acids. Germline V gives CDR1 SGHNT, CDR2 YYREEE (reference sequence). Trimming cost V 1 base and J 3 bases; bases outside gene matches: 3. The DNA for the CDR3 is TGTGCCAGCAGCTTGAGGGCGGGGGGGACAGATACGCAGTATTTT. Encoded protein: CASSLRAGGTDTQYF.

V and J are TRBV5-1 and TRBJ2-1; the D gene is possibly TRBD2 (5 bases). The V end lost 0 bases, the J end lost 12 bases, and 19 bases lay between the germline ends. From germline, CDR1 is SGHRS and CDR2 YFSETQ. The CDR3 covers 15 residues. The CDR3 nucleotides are TGCGCCAGCAGCTTGGACTCCATGGACGCCCGGGGGCAGTTCTTC. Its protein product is CASSLDSMDARGQFF.

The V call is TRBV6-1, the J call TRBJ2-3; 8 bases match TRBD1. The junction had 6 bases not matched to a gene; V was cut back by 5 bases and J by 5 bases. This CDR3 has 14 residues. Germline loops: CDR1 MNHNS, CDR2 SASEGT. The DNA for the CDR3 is TGTGCCAGCAGTCCCAGGGGGCTTAAAGATACGCAGTATTTT. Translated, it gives CASSPRGLKDTQYF.